This T cell receptor (beta chain) was found in a study of OX40 agonist ivuxolimab in advanced cancers. Findings and limits, study-wide: Among patients with partial responses at 0.1-3.0 mg/kg, clonal expansion was among the lowest.

Assay: immunoSEQ multiplex PCR; the TCRdb copy retains only in-frame clones and omits some. Of roughly 10,000 clones listed, about nine tenths are singletons. As to this clone: Its specificity is unknown.

Losses at the gene ends were 7 bases for V and 3 bases for J; bases not matched to a gene: 4. The CDR3 is made up of 13 amino acids. Germline CDR1 reads SQVTM; CDR2 reads ANQGSEA. The sequenced sample was CD4+ or CD8+ T cells sorted from blood, obtained in a trial of the OX40 agonist ivuxolimab. The rearrangement uses TRBV29-1 and TRBJ2-1, with 9 bases lining up with TRBD1. The sequence came from an adult with an advanced solid tumor such as melanoma, head and neck, liver or kidney cancer. In DNA form, the CDR3 reads TGCAGCGCGGGACAGGGAGTCTACAATGAGCAGTTCTTC. Translation gives CSAGQGVYNEQFF.